Below, 23 T cell receptor beta chains from the same sample are listed, as sequenced in a study of blood T cell repertoires in COVID-19. Repertoires were generated with immunoSEQ multiplex PCR, while TCRdb's copy carries only in-frame clones and drops some. This table holds approximately 130,000 clones, around 88% found once. Input material: peripheral blood. All receptors come from a woman between 50 and 59 years old who had recovered from COVID-19.

This chain uses TRBV11-3 with TRBJ2-2; 11 nucleotides agree with TRBD2. CDR1 and CDR2 from the germline V gene are SGHNT and YENEEA. The junction had 2 bases not matched to a gene; V was cut back by 1 base and J by 4 bases. The CDR3 is made up of 16 amino acids. CDR3 nucleotide sequence: TGTGCCAGCAGCTTAGGACTAGCGGGAATCACCGGGGAGCTGTTTTTT. The encoded protein is CASSLGLAGITGELFF.

The chain recombines TRBV6-5 with TRBJ1-2, with D maybe TRBD1 (5 bases). V was clipped by 6 bases and J by 1 base, with 9 bases between them. CDR1 MNHEY and CDR2 SVGAGI come from the germline V gene. The CDR3 runs 13 residues. The CDR3 is CASRLDINYGYTF. Here the CDR3 DNA reads TGTGCCAGCAGGCTGGACATTAACTATGGCTACACCTTC.

Here the CDR3 reads CARRDRGYEQYF. The CDR3 region has the DNA TGCGCCAGGAGGGACAGGGGCTACGAGCAGTACTTC. The chain is built from TRBV10-1 and TRBJ2-7; 10 positions match TRBD1. The CDR3 totals 12 residues. The trim removed 9 bases at V and 3 bases at J, leaving 2 bases unmatched. Germline CDR1 and CDR2: WNHNN and SYGVQD (reference sequence).

V usage is TRBV5-6 and J usage is TRBJ1-1; TRBD1 is a possible D gene (5 bases). Germline CDR1 is SGHDT and CDR2 is YYEEEE. With 1 base removed from V and 0 bases from J, the gap between germline ends came to 13 bases. The CDR3 is 16 residues long. CDR3 protein: CASSLLEGQLNTEAFF. The CDR3 DNA reads as TGTGCCAGCAGCTTGTTGGAGGGGCAGTTGAACACTGAAGCTTTCTTT.

This clone has just one count. J is TRBJ1-2 and V is TRBV11-3; the match to TRBD1 covers 9 bases. The CDR3 totals 16 residues. Germline CDR1 is SGHNT and CDR2 is YENEEA. V trimming: 5 bases; J trimming: 8 bases; junction bases outside the gene matches: 15. The CDR3 DNA follows: TGTGCCAGCAGCCTACTCTTAACCGGGACAGGGAGAGGCTACACCTTC. Protein: CASSLLLTGTGRGYTF.

The chain has TRBV14 and TRBJ1-6; 9 nucleotides align to TRBD1. CDR1 is SGHDN and CDR2 is FVKESK in the germline V gene. V lost 0 bases and J lost 10; bases outside the gene matches: 7. This CDR3 has 16 amino acids. DNA of the CDR3: TGTGCCAGCAGCCAAGAGGGGACAGGGCGGGTCTCACCCCTCCACTTT. Translation: CASSQEGTGRVSPLHF.

The chain uses TRBV7-3 and TRBJ2-1; TRBD1 agrees at 10 bases. Germline CDR1 is SGHTA and CDR2 is FQGTGA. The V segment lost 6 bases and the J segment 8 bases; nucleotides outside the gene matches: 7. The CDR3 is made up of 14 amino acids. The CDR3, as DNA: TGTGCCAGCAGTCCGGACAGGGGGAGGGATGAGCAGTTCTTC. The encoded protein is CASSPDRGRDEQFF.

This chain joins TRBV6-2 or TRBV6-3 and TRBJ2-7; 11 bases line up with TRBD2. Germline-derived CDR1 and CDR2 are MNHEY and SVGEGT. CDR3 length equals 15 residues. The V and J ends lost 5 bases and 5 bases, in that order; junction bases with no gene match: 8. Here the CDR3 DNA reads TGTGCCAGCAGTCAGCTAGCGGGAGGAAGGGACGAGCAGTACTTC. Protein sequence: CASSQLAGGRDEQYF.

The chain employs TRBV4-2 and TRBJ1-6, with D possibly matching TRBD1 (6 bases). Per the germline V gene, CDR1 is LGHNA and CDR2 is YNFKEQ. The CDR3 is 15 residues long. The ends were cut back, 5 bases at V and 7 bases at J, with 15 bases in the middle. The CDR3 coding sequence is TGTGCCAGCAGCTCCCGGACAGCCGAAAATTCACCCCTCCACTTT. Its protein is CASSSRTAENSPLHF.

This clone was found once. The chain uses TRBV4-1 and TRBJ1-6; the D is unclear. With 4 bases removed from V and 5 bases from J, the gap between germline ends came to 12 bases. Germline V gives CDR1 MGHRA, CDR2 YSYEKL. The CDR3 is 15 amino acids. For the CDR3, the DNA is TGCGCCAGCAGCCCTACCGGTTTCGATAATTCACCCCTCCACTTT. Protein product: CASSPTGFDNSPLHF.

The chain joins TRBV5-1 to TRBJ2-1, with 11 bases lining up with TRBD1. Germline V lookup: CDR1 SGHRS, CDR2 YFSETQ. The CDR3 covers 16 residues. The V gene end was trimmed by 4 bases and the J gene end by 8 bases; junction bases not matched to a gene: 11. The CDR3 nucleotides read TGCGCCAGCAGCCGGCCCAGGGACAGGGGGGTCCATGAGCAGTTCTTC. This codes for CASSRPRDRGVHEQFF.

The V call is TRBV5-1, the J call TRBJ2-1; TRBD2 matches at 10 bases. Per the germline V gene, CDR1 is SGHRS and CDR2 is YFSETQ. The CDR3 has 17 residues. With V trimmed by 4 bases and J by 0 bases, 7 bases remained unmatched. The CDR3 DNA sequence: TGCGCCAGCAGCCTGGGGACTAGCGTGCTCTCCTACAATGAGCAGTTCTTC. Translated, it gives CASSLGTSVLSYNEQFF.

The chain joins TRBV19 to TRBJ1-1, with D possibly being TRBD1 (5 bases). Germline lookup yields CDR1 LNHDA and CDR2 SQIVND (reference sequence). V was shortened by 4 bases and J by 0 bases, with 12 bases between the two germline ends. This CDR3 has 15 amino acids. The CDR3 DNA is TGTGCCAGTAGTAGGGGGGGGTATATGAACACTGAAGCTTTCTTT. This gives the protein CASSRGGYMNTEAFF. The full variable domain, rest sourced from reference TRBV19 and TRBJ1-1, is DGGITQSPKYLFRKEGQNVTLSCEQNLNHDAMYWYRQDPGQGLRLIYYSQIVNDFQKGDIAEGYSVSREKKESFPLTVTSAQKNPTAFYLCASSRGGYMNTEAFFGQGTRLTVV.

The chain recombines TRBV30 with TRBJ2-3, with a tentative D call TRBD2 (6 bases). Trimming cost V 1 base and J 5 bases, with 13 bases left between them. CDR1 GTSNPN and CDR2 SVGIG come from the germline V gene (reference sequence). This CDR3 has 14 residues. CDR3 residues: CAWSEAGGRDTQYF. The CDR3 nucleotides read TGTGCCTGGAGTGAAGCGGGTGGCCGAGATACGCAGTATTTT.

For the CDR3, the DNA is TGTGCCAGCAGTGGCCGGACAGGGGGATATGGGACTGAAGCTTTCTTT. It specifies CASSGRTGGYGTEAFF. The chain combines TRBV6-1 with TRBJ1-1; 10 bases map to TRBD1. The germline V gene encodes CDR1 MNHNS and CDR2 SASEGT. The CDR3 is made up of 16 amino acids. Trimming removed 4 bases from V and 5 bases from J; junction bases left unmatched: 10.

The chain uses TRBV9 and TRBJ2-2; no reliable D call. Germline loops: CDR1 SGDLS, CDR2 YYNGEE. This CDR3 region has 16 residues. V lost 0 bases to trimming and J lost 0 bases, with 9 bases between them. This chain's CDR3 is CASSVEPRANTGELFF. The CDR3 nucleotides read TGTGCCAGCAGCGTAGAACCCCGGGCGAACACCGGGGAGCTGTTTTTT.

The chain is built from TRBV20-1 and TRBJ1-2, with 12 bases aligning to TRBD1. J gave up 4 bases and V 6 bases, and 15 bases lay outside the gene matches. The CDR3 is made up of 17 amino acids. Germline CDR1 and CDR2: DFQATT and SNEGSKA (reference sequence). In nucleotides, the CDR3 is TGCAGTGCCAGTGGGGGGACAGGGGGCTCCCAACTCTATGGCTACACCTTC. Its protein is CSASGGTGGSQLYGYTF.

V and J are TRBV7-8 and TRBJ2-3; 7 positions agree with TRBD2. Per germline, CDR1 SGHVS and CDR2 FQNEAQ. CDR3 length: 17 residues. J gave up 1 base and V 0 bases, and 7 bases lay outside the gene matches. The CDR3 DNA reads TGTGCCAGCAGCTTAGCGCATCGCGGGGGAGGCACAGATACGCAGTATTTT. The encoded protein is CASSLAHRGGGTDTQYF.

This sequence joins TRBV9 and TRBJ2-3; D gene unclear. The CDR3 extends over 14 amino acids. Between the trimmed V and J ends, which lost 5 bases and 2 bases, there was a span of 12 bases. Germline V gene data show CDR1 as SGDLS and CDR2 as YYNGEE. CDR3 region: CASRPGLPTDTQYF. The CDR3 DNA follows: TGTGCCAGCAGACCGGGTCTGCCCACAGATACGCAGTATTTT.

This chain joins TRBV7-9 and TRBJ1-2; 10 bases are shared with TRBD1. The CDR3 runs to 13 residues. CDR1 is SEHNR, CDR2 FQNEAQ, per germline (reference sequence). Unmatched junction bases numbered 4, after V lost 3 bases and J lost 9 bases. The CDR3, as DNA: TGTGCCAGCAGCTTGTTGACAGGGGGCAGCTACACCTTC. Protein sequence: CASSLLTGGSYTF.

This chain links TRBV20-1 with TRBJ2-2; weak D call: TRBD1 (5 bases). The CDR3 covers 15 residues. The germline V gene has CDR1 DFQATT and CDR2 SNEGSKA (reference sequence). V shed 3 bases and J shed 3 bases, with 14 bases lying between them. The CDR3 here is CSASKGNVDTGELFF. CDR3 DNA sequence: TGCAGTGCTAGTAAGGGGAATGTTGACACCGGGGAGCTGTTTTTT.

The chain has TRBV6-5 and TRBJ1-2, with a tentative D call TRBD1 (6 bases). Trimming stripped 9 bases from V and 7 bases from J, with 15 bases between. The CDR3 extends over 12 amino acids. The V gene's germline CDR1 is MNHEY and CDR2 SVGAGI. The CDR3 bases are TGTGCCAGTACAACAGGGAGTAGTGGCTACACCTTC. It codes for CASTTGSSGYTF.

The genes are TRBV2 and TRBJ1-1; D possibly corresponds to TRBD1 (6 bases). The CDR3 runs to 13 residues. Germline loops: CDR1 SNHLY, CDR2 FYNNEI. Trimming stripped 8 bases from V and 3 bases from J, with 13 bases between. CDR3 in DNA: TGTGCCAGCTCCCAACAGGGATACACTGAAGCTTTCTTT. This translates into CASSQQGYTEAFF.